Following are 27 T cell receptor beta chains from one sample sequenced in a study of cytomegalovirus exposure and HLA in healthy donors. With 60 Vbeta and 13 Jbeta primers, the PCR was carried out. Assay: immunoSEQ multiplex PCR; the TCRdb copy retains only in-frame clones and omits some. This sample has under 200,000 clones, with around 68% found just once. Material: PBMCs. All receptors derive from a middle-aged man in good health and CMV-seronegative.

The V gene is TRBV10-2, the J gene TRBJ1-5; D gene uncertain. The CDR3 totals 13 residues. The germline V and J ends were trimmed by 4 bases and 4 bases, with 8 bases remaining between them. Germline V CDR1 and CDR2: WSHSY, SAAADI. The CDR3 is CASSATGNQPQHF. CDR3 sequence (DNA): TGCGCCAGCAGTGCGACGGGGAATCAGCCCCAGCATTTT.

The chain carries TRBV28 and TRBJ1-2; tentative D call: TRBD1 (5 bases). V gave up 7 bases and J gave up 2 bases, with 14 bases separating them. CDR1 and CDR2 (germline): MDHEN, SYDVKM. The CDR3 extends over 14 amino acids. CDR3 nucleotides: TGTGCCAGCATGGGGCGGGGGGTCAACTATGGCTACACCTTC. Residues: CASMGRGVNYGYTF.

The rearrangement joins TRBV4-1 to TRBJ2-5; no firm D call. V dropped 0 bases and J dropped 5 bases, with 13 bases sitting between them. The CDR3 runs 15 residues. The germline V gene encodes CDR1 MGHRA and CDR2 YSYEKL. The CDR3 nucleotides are TGCGCCAGCAGCCAAGATCCTGGGTTGAGGGAGACCCAGTACTTC. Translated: CASSQDPGLRETQYF.

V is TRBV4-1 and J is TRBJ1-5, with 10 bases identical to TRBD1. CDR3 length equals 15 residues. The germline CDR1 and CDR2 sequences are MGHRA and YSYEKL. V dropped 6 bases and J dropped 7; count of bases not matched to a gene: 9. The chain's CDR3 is CASRPSGTGDQPQHF. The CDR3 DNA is TGCGCCAGCAGGCCTAGCGGGACAGGGGACCAGCCCCAGCATTTT.

The CDR3 loop is CASSPTGGMDYGYTF. DNA of the CDR3: TGTGCCAGCAGTCCGACAGGGGGCATGGACTATGGCTACACCTTC. This sequence joins TRBV6-1 and TRBJ1-2; 10 nucleotides align to TRBD1. V was pared by 5 bases and J by 3 bases, with 6 bases of the junction left unmatched. Germline V gene lookup returns CDR1 MNHNS and CDR2 SASEGT. This CDR3 has 15 residues.

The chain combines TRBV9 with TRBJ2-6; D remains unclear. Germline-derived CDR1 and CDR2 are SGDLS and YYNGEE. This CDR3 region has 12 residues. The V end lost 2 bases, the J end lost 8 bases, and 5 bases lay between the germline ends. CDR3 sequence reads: CASSVGPNVLTF. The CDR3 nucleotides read TGTGCCAGCAGCGTTGGCCCCAACGTCCTGACTTTC.

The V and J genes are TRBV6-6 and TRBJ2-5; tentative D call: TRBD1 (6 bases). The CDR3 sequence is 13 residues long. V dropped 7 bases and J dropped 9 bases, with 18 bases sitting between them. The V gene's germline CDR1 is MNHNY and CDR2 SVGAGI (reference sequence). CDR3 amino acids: CASTGAPIGAQYF. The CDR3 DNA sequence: TGTGCCAGCACAGGGGCCCCCATTGGGGCCCAGTACTTC.

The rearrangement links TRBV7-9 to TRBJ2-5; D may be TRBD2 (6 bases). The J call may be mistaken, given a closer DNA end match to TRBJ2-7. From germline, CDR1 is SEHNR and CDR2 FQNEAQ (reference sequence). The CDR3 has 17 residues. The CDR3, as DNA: TGTGCCAGCAGCCAGACTAGAGGCGGCGTTAGCTCCTACGAGCAGTACTTC. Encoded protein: CASSQTRGGVSSYEQYF.

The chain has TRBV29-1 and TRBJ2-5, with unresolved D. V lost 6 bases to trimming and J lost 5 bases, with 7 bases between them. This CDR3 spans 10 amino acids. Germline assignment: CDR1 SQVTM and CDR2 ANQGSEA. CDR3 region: CSVRFETQYF. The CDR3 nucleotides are TGCAGCGTGCGCTTTGAGACCCAGTACTTC.

The DNA of the CDR3 is TGTGCCACATCGACAGGGGGCGAGACCCAGTACTTC. Its protein product is CATSTGGETQYF. The chain uses TRBV28 and TRBJ2-5; 10 bases agree with TRBD1. V shed 10 bases, J shed 5 bases, and the junction held 4 bases outside the gene matches. The CDR3 runs to 12 residues. CDR1 and CDR2 from the germline V gene are MDHEN and SYDVKM.

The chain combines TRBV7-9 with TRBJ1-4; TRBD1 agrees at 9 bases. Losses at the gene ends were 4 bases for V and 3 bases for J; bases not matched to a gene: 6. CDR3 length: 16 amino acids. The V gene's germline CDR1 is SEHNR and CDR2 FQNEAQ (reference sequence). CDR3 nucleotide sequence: TGTGCCAGCAGCTCACCAGGACAGGGGCCTAATGAAAAACTGTTTTTT. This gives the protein CASSSPGQGPNEKLFF.

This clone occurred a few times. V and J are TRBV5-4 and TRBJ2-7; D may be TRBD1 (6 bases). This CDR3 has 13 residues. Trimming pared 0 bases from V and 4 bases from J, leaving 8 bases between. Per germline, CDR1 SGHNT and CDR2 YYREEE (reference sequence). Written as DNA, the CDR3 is TGTGCCAGCAGCTTGGACAGGGAATACGAGCAGTACTTC. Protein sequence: CASSLDREYEQYF.

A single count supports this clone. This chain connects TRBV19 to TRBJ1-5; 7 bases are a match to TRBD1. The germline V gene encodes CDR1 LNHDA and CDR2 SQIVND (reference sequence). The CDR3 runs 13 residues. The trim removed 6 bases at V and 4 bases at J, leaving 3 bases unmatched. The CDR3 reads CASRDRINQPQHF. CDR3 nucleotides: TGTGCCAGTAGGGACAGGATTAATCAGCCCCAGCATTTT.

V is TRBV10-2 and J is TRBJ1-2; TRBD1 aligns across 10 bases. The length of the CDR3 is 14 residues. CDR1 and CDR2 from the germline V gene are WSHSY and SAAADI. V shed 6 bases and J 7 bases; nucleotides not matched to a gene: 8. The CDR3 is CASRETGGAGGYTF. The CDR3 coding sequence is TGCGCCAGCAGAGAGACAGGGGGCGCGGGTGGCTACACCTTC.

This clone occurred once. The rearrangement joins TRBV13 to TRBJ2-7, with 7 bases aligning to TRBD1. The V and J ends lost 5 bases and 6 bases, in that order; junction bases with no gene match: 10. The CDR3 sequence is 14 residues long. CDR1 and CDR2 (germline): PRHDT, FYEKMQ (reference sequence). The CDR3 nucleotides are TGTGCCAGCAGCATCAACAGGGGTCTTCGCGAGCAGTACTTC. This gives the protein CASSINRGLREQYF.

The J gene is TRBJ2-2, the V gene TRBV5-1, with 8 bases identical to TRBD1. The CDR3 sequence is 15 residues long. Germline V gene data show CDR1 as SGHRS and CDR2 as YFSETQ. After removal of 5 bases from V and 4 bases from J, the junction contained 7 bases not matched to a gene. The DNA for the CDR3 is TGCGCCAGCAGATCTTCCAGGGGGCGCACCGGGGAGCTGTTTTTT. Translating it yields CASRSSRGRTGELFF.

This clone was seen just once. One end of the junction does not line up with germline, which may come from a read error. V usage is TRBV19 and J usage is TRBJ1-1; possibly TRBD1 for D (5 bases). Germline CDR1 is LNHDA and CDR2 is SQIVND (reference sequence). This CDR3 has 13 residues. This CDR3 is CTSSGALNTEAFF. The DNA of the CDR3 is TGTACCAGTAGTGGGGCACTGAACACTGAAGCTTTCTTT.

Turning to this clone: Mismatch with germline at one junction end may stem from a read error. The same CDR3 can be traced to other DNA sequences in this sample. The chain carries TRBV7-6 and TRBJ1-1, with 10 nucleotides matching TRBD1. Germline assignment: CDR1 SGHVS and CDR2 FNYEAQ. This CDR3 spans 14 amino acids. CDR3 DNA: TGTGCCAGCAGCCCCGGACAGGGGGACACCGAAGCTTTCTTT. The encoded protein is CASSPGQGDTEAFF.

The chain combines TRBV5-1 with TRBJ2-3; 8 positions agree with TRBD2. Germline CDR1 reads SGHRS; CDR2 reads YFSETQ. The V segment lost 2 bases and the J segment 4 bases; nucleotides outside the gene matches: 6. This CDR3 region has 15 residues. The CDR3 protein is CASSFGAGVADTQYF. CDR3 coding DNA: TGCGCCAGCAGCTTTGGAGCGGGGGTAGCAGATACGCAGTATTTT. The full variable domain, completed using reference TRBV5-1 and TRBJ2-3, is KAGVTQTPRYLIKTRGQQVTLSCSPISGHRSVSWYQQTPGQGLQFLFEYFSETQRNKGNFPGRFSGRQFSNSRSEMNVSTLELGDSALYLCASSFGAGVADTQYFGPGTRLTVL.

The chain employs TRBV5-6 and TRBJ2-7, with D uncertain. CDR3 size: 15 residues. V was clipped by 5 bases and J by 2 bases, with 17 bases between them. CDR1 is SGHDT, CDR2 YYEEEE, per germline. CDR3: CASRFGNSRPYEQYF. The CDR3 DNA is TGTGCCAGCAGGTTTGGCAACTCCAGGCCCTACGAGCAGTACTTC. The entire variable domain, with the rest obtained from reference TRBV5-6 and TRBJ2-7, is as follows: DAGVTQSPTHLIKTRGQQVTLRCSPKSGHDTVSWYQQALGQGPQFIFQYYEEEERQRGNFPDRFSGHQFPNYSSELNVNALLLGDSALYLCASRFGNSRPYEQYFGPGTRLTVT.

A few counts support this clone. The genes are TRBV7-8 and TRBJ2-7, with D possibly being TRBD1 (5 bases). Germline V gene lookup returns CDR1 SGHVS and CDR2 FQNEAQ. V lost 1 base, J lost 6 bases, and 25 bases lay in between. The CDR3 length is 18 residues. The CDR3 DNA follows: TGTGCCAGCAGCTTAGATCGACAGCCCCTCCTCGCGCGGATCGAGCAGTACTTC. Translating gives CASSLDRQPLLARIEQYF.

CDR3 coding DNA: TGTGCCAGCAGCTTGGACAGGGGCTACGAGCAGTACTTC. Protein product: CASSLDRGYEQYF. The V call is TRBV5-8, the J call TRBJ2-7, with TRBD1 identical over 7 bases. The CDR3 totals 13 residues. Germline assignment: CDR1 SGHTS and CDR2 YDEGEE. The V and J ends lost 0 bases and 3 bases, in that order; junction bases with no gene match: 0.

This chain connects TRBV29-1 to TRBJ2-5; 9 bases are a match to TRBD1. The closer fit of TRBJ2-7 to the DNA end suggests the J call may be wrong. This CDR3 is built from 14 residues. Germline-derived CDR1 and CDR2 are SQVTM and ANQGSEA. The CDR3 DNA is TGCAGCGTAAACCCCCGGGACAGGGAACACGAGCAGTACTTC. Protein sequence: CSVNPRDREHEQYF.

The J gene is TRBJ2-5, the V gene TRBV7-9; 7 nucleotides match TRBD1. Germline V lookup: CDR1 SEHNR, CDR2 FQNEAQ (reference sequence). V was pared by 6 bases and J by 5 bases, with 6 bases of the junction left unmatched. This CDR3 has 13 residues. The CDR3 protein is CASRLSRGETQYF. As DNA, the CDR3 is TGTGCCAGCAGGCTGAGCAGGGGGGAGACCCAGTACTTC.

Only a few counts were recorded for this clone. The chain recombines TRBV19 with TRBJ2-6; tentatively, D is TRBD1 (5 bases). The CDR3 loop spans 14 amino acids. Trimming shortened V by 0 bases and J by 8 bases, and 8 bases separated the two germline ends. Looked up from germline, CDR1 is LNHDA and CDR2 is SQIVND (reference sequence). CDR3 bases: TGTGCCAGTAGTATAGACAGGGCTTCCAACGTCCTGACTTTC. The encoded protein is CASSIDRASNVLTF.

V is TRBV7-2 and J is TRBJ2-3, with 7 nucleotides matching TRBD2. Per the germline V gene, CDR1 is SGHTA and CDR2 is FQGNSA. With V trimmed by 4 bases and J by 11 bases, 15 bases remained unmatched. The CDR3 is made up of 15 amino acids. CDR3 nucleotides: TGTGCCAGCAGCTCGGGGGGTAGTTGGCCTCAAGAGCAGTATTTT. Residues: CASSSGGSWPQEQYF.

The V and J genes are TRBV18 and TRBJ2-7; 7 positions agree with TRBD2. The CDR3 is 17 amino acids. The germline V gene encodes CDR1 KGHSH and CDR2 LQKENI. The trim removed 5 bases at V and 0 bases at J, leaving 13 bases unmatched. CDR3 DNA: TGTGCCAGCTCATCCATTGGACTAGATAAGAGCTCCTACGAGCAGTACTTC. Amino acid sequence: CASSSIGLDKSSYEQYF.